This T cell receptor (beta chain) was sequenced during a study of T cell repertoires in cytomegalovirus infection. TCRdb re-analysed the reads in MiXCR, keeping a single row per CDR3 protein. The sample has fewer than 200,000 distinct CDR3 sequences, roughly a fifth seen once. The table lists this clonotype with a few counts. Sample: PBMCs. This TCR came from a human donor in good health (CMV status not recorded). Some clones in this sample may be carry-over from other donors' samples.

CDR3 nucleotide sequence: TGCAGTGCCCATCCGGGACAGGGTGCTCCCTACGAGCAGTACTTC. Translating it yields CSAHPGQGAPYEQYF. The rearrangement uses TRBV20-1 and TRBJ2-7; 9 positions agree with TRBD1. Looked up from germline, CDR1 is DFQATT and CDR2 is SNEGSKA (reference sequence). The CDR3 extends over 15 amino acids. With 6 bases clipped from V and 2 bases from J, the junction kept 11 bases outside the gene matches.